What follows is one T cell receptor beta chain and its context. This specimen comes from a study of blood T cell repertoires in COVID-19. Overall study context: The United States, Italy and Spain were the sources of the acute and convalescent COVID-19 samples. PBMCs, B-cell-depleted T cells, or T cells provided the cDNA or gDNA that made up the material.

Authors' methods: Using reference gene primer amplification, nucleated cell counts were estimated. Sequenced by immunoSEQ multiplex PCR; TCRdb stores in-frame clones only, minus some. Clonal size and the V and J genes are those of that table, whereas D and trimming came from the DNA. The sample records more than 75,000 clones, 86% being singletons. Germline V gene sequence: CDR1 MDHEN, CDR2 SYDVKM. The CDR3 extends over 13 amino acids. V gave up 7 bases and J gave up 3 bases; unmatched junction bases: 6. This clonotype was obtained from a man older than 75 with active or convalescent COVID-19. The chain links TRBV28 to TRBJ2-7, with 7 positions matching TRBD2. The sequencing sample was made of peripheral blood. This chain's CDR3 is CASKGGGLYEQYF. The CDR3 bases are TGTGCCAGCAAGGGCGGGGGACTCTACGAGCAGTACTTC.